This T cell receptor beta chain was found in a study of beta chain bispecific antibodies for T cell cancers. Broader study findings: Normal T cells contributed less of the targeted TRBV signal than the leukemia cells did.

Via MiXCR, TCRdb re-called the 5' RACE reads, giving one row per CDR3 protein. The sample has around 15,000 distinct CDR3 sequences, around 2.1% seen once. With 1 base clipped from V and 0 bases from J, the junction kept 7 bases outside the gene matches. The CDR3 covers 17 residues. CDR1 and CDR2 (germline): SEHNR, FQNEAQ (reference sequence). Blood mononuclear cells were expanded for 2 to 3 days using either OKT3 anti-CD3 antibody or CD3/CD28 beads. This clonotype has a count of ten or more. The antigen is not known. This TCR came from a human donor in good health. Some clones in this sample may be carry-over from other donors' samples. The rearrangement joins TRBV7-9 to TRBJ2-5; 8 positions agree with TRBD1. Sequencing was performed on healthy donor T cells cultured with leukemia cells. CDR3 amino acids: CASSLETGGAYQETQYF. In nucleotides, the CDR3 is TGTGCCAGCAGCTTAGAAACAGGGGGTGCGTACCAAGAGACCCAGTACTTC. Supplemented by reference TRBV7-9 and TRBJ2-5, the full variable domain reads DTGVSQNPRHKITKRGQNVTFRCDPISEHNRLYWYRQTLGQGPEFLTYFQNEAQLEKSRLLSDRFSAERPKGSFSTLEIQRTEQGDSAMYLCASSLETGGAYQETQYFGPGTRLLVL.